This TCR beta chain stems from a study of cytomegalovirus exposure and HLA in healthy donors. Study-wide points: A further, later analysis showed that HLA-associated TCR beta chains (compared with equally common others) were more clonally expanded. Later analysis identified a missense DCLRE1C variant that was linked to TCR beta V- and J-gene trimming.

PCR involved 60 Vbeta and 13 Jbeta primers. Original analysis: An analysis that came later counted some 85 million unique TCR beta chains, approximately 9.9 million shared. Using immunoSEQ multiplex PCR, the repertoire was profiled, and TCRdb retains in-frame clones only, with some absent. V, J and clone size derive from that table, while D and trimming were established from the DNA sequence. Of 150,000 to 200,000 clones in the sample, approximately 72% were seen once. Germline loops: CDR1 SSHAT, CDR2 FNYEAQ (reference sequence). The CDR3 is 15 amino acids. Unrecorded immune exposure was likely among donors, who were nominally healthy when sampled. As for this clone: Its target is not known. At one of its ends the junction is not consistent with the germline gene, which may arise from a read error.

Sequenced sample: PBMCs. The TCR comes from a human donor in good health. The chain carries TRBV7-7 and TRBJ2-5; a possible D gene is TRBD1 (5 bases). For the CDR3, the DNA is TGTGCTAGCAGCTTAGCCAGGGATTCAGGAGAGACCCAGTACTTC. This sequence encodes CASSLARDSGETQYF.